One sample yielded the 8 T cell receptor beta chains listed below, sequenced in a study of T cells in tumors after PD-1 blockade. The method was immunoSEQ multiplex PCR; TCRdb's version includes in-frame clones alone and lacks a portion of them. The repertoire includes roughly 50,000 clones, about 85% of them detected once, and 4% to 5% sits in the top ten. Here the sequenced sample was PBMCs, taken before anti-PD-1 treatment. These receptor sequences come from a human donor with basal cell carcinoma.

J is TRBJ2-3 and V is TRBV2, with D perhaps matching TRBD1 (7 bases). The germline gives CDR1 SNHLY, CDR2 FYNNEI. The CDR3 totals 14 residues. Trimming removed 6 bases from V and 0 bases from J, with 10 bases in between. The CDR3 spells CASRRDSSTDTQYF. The CDR3 coding sequence is TGTGCCAGCAGGCGGGACAGCAGCACAGATACGCAGTATTTT.

The chain combines TRBV28 with TRBJ2-2; D call uncertain. Per the germline V gene, CDR1 is MDHEN and CDR2 is SYDVKM. The CDR3 consists of 13 residues. V was trimmed by 5 bases and J by 4 bases, leaving 8 bases between them. This CDR3 reads CASSPLSTGELFF. As DNA, the CDR3 is TGTGCCAGCAGTCCCCTTAGCACCGGGGAGCTGTTTTTT.

The chain carries TRBV4-1 and TRBJ2-2; D gene unclear. V dropped 3 bases and J dropped 5 bases, with 13 bases sitting between them. The CDR3 sequence is 15 residues long. The germline gives CDR1 MGHRA, CDR2 YSYEKL. CDR3 amino acids: CASSHLVKGTGELFF. As DNA, the CDR3 is TGCGCCAGCAGCCATTTAGTGAAGGGAACCGGGGAGCTGTTTTTT.

The V gene is TRBV2, the J gene TRBJ2-2; D call uncertain. V dropped 5 bases and J dropped 6 bases, with 13 bases sitting between them. Germline V lookup: CDR1 SNHLY, CDR2 FYNNEI. The CDR3 extends over 14 amino acids. The CDR3 DNA reads as TGTGCCAGCAGTCTTCTTAGTTTGGCCGGGGAGCTGTTTTTT. This gives the protein CASSLLSLAGELFF.

The rearrangement joins TRBV6-5 to TRBJ1-1; tentatively, D is TRBD1 (6 bases). Germline V gene lookup returns CDR1 MNHEY and CDR2 SVGAGI. The CDR3 is 15 residues long. Trimming shortened V by 5 bases and J by 4 bases, and 17 bases separated the two germline ends. CDR3 protein: CASSPPSGGPTEAFF. The CDR3 DNA reads as TGTGCCAGCAGTCCCCCCTCCGGGGGGCCCACTGAAGCTTTCTTT.

This chain connects TRBV6-5 to TRBJ2-2; tentative D call: TRBD2 (5 bases). The CDR3 runs 13 residues. Germline CDR1 reads MNHEY; CDR2 reads SVGAGI. Between the trimmed V and J ends, which lost 6 bases and 3 bases, there was a span of 8 bases. The CDR3 region has the DNA TGTGCCAGCAGCGCGGGCGACACCGGGGAGCTGTTTTTT. Amino acids: CASSAGDTGELFF.

This clone was observed a handful of times. The genes are TRBV7-8 and TRBJ2-5, with 15 bases aligning to TRBD2. This CDR3 contains 19 residues. Trimming took 5 bases from V and 4 from J; bases not matched to a gene: 14. Looked up from germline, CDR1 is SGHVS and CDR2 is FQNEAQ. CDR3 in amino acids: CASSPRTSGGAGRGETQYF. The DNA of the CDR3 is TGTGCCAGCAGCCCCCGGACTAGCGGGGGGGCGGGTAGGGGAGAGACCCAGTACTTC.

CDR3 sequence (DNA): TGTGCCACCAGTGTAAGGGGACCCACTGAAGCTTTCTTT. Translated: CATSVRGPTEAFF. The chain is built from TRBV24-1 and TRBJ1-1; D may be TRBD1 (5 bases). CDR3 length equals 13 residues. Trimming removed 5 bases at V and 4 bases at J, with 10 bases between. Per the germline V gene, CDR1 is KGHDR and CDR2 is SFDVKD.